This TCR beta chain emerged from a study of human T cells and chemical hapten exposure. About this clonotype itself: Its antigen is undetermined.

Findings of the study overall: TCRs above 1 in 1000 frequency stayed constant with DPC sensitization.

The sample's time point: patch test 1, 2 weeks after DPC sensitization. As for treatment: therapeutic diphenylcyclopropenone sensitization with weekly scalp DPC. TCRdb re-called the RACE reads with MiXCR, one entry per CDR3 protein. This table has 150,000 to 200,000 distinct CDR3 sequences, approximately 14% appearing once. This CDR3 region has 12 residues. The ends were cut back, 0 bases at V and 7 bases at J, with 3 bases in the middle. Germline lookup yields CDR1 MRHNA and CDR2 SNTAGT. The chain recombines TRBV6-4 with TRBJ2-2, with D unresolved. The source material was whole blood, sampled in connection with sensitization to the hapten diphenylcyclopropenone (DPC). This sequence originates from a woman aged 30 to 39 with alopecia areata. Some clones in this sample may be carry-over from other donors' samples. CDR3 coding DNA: TGTGCCAGCAGTGACTCGAGCGGGGAGCTGTTTTTT. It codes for CASSDSSGELFF.